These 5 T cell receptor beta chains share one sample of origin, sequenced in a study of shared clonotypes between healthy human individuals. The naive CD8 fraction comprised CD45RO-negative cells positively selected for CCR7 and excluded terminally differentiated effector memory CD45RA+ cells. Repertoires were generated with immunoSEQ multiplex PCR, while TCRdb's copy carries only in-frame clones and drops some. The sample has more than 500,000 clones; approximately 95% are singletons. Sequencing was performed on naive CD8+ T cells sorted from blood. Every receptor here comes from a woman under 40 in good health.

The CDR3 here is CASSLGTDNNEKLFF. The CDR3 nucleotides are TGTGCCAGCAGCCTCGGGACAGACAATAATGAAAAACTGTTTTTT. The J gene is TRBJ1-4, the V gene TRBV7-9; 7 bases match TRBD1. Germline V lookup: CDR1 SEHNR, CDR2 FQNEAQ (reference sequence). The CDR3 covers 15 residues. V shed 5 bases, J shed 4 bases, and the junction held 7 bases outside the gene matches. Full variable domain (remainder filled in from reference TRBV7-9 and TRBJ1-4): DTGVSQNPRHKITKRGQNVTFRCDPISEHNRLYWYRQTLGQGPEFLTYFQNEAQLEKSRLLSDRFSAERPKGSFSTLEIQRTEQGDSAMYLCASSLGTDNNEKLFFGSGTQLSVL.

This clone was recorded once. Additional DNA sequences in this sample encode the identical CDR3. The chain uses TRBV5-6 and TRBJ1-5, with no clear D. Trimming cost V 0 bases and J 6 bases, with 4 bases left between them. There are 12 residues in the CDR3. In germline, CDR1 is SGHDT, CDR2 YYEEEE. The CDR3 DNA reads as TGTGCCAGCAGCTTGGGCAGTCAGCCCCAGCATTTT. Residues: CASSLGSQPQHF.

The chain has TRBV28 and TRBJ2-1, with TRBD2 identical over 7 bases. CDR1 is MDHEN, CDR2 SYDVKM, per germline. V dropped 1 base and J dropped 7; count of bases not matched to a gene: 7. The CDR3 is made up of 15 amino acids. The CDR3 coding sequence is TGTGCCAGCAGTTTATCTGGCGGGAGTTTGAATGAGCAGTTCTTC. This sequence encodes CASSLSGGSLNEQFF.

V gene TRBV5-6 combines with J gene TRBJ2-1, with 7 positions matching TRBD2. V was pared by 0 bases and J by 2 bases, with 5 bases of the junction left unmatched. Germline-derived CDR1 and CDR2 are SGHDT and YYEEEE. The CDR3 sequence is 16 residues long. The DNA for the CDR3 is TGTGCCAGCAGCTTGGTGAGGGAGGGCACCTACAATGAGCAGTTCTTC. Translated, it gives CASSLVREGTYNEQFF.

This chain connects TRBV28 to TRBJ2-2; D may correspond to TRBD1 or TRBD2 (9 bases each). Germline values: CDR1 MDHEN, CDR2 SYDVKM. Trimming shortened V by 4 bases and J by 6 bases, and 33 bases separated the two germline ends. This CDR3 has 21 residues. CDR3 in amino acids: CASSSRSTGGSLAGNPGELFF. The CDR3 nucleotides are TGTGCCAGCAGTTCCAGGTCCACAGGGGGCTCGCTAGCGGGAAATCCCGGGGAGCTGTTTTTT.